Listed below are T cell receptor beta chains from one sample, sequenced in a study of cytomegalovirus exposure and HLA in healthy donors. Sequenced by immunoSEQ multiplex PCR; TCRdb stores in-frame clones only, minus some. The sample includes about 160,000 clones, around 78% of them seen just once. Sequenced sample: PBMCs. These receptors all come from a woman aged 40 to 50 in good health and CMV-seropositive. CDR3s include the opening cysteine and the closing phenylalanine or tryptophan. Fields, in order: CDR3 DNA, CDR3 protein, D gene, CDR3 length, J gene, V gene, clone size. The D gene is left open where the match is weak. Size is omitted from some rows. Given values are once, few, many or a class for expanded clones.

cdr3_nt: TGTGCCAGCAGCTTAACCGGCGGGGGAATGAACACTGAAGCTTTCTTT; cdr3_aa: CASSLTGGGMNTEAFF; d_call: .; cdr3_length: 16; j_call: TRBJ1-1; v_call: TRBV11-1; clone_size: .
cdr3_nt: TGTGCCAGCAGCTCCCCCGGGGAAGGGAGCGTATCAGTGACCCAGTACTTC; cdr3_aa: CASSSPGEGSVSVTQYF; d_call: .; cdr3_length: 17; j_call: TRBJ2-5; v_call: TRBV5-4; clone_size: .
cdr3_nt: TGTGCCTCCCGACCCATGACCGACAGGGGCATGAACACTGAAGCTTTCTTT; cdr3_aa: CASRPMTDRGMNTEAFF; d_call: TRBD1; cdr3_length: 17; j_call: TRBJ1-1; v_call: TRBV30; clone_size: few
cdr3_nt: TGCGCCAGCAGCCAATCGCTCAAACACGGGACAGGTTATGAAAAACTGTTTTTT; cdr3_aa: CASSQSLKHGTGYEKLFF; d_call: TRBD1; cdr3_length: 18; j_call: TRBJ1-4; v_call: TRBV4-1; clone_size: .
cdr3_nt: TGTGCCAGCAGCTTCCGGGACTATACAGATACGCAGTATTTT; cdr3_aa: CASSFRDYTDTQYF; d_call: TRBD2; cdr3_length: 14; j_call: TRBJ2-3; v_call: TRBV11-2; clone_size: few
cdr3_nt: TGTGCCAGTAGTGGACAGGTCAGCAATCAGCCCCAGCATTTT; cdr3_aa: CASSGQVSNQPQHF; d_call: TRBD1; cdr3_length: 14; j_call: TRBJ1-5; v_call: TRBV19; clone_size: few
cdr3_nt: TGTGCCAGCGGCACCAGGGTGGCGCCTTCCTACAATGAGCAGTTCTTC; cdr3_aa: CASGTRVAPSYNEQFF; d_call: .; cdr3_length: 16; j_call: TRBJ2-1; v_call: TRBV27; clone_size: few
cdr3_nt: TGTGCCAGTAATCTAAGGGGCCCCTATCAGCCCCAGCATTTT; cdr3_aa: CASNLRGPYQPQHF; d_call: .; cdr3_length: 14; j_call: TRBJ1-5; v_call: TRBV19; clone_size: .
cdr3_nt: TGTGCCAGCAGCTTCGGACTAGCGGGGGTTAGAGAGGAGCTGTTTTTT; cdr3_aa: CASSFGLAGVREELFF; d_call: TRBD2; cdr3_length: 16; j_call: TRBJ2-2; v_call: TRBV7-6; clone_size: many
cdr3_nt: TGTGCCAGCAGCAACAGGCTTCGAGATCAGCCCCAGCATTTT; cdr3_aa: CASSNRLRDQPQHF; d_call: .; cdr3_length: 14; j_call: TRBJ1-5; v_call: TRBV2; clone_size: .
cdr3_nt: TGTGCCAGCAGCTTCCTGGAGAAAAACACTGAAGCTTTCTTT; cdr3_aa: CASSFLEKNTEAFF; d_call: .; cdr3_length: 14; j_call: TRBJ1-1; v_call: TRBV7-2; clone_size: .
cdr3_nt: TGTGCCAGCAGCTGGAGTCAGTTCTTC; cdr3_aa: CASSWSQFF; d_call: .; cdr3_length: 9; j_call: TRBJ2-1; v_call: TRBV27; clone_size: .
cdr3_nt: TGTGCCAGCAGTGCTTTACGCCCGGGGCAGGGGAAGAATTCACCCCTCCACTTT; cdr3_aa: CASSALRPGQGKNSPLHF; d_call: .; cdr3_length: 18; j_call: TRBJ1-6; v_call: TRBV2; clone_size: .
cdr3_nt: TGTGCCAGCAGCCAAGCAAACCTAGCGGGGGGCACCGGGGAGCTGTTTTTT; cdr3_aa: CASSQANLAGGTGELFF; d_call: TRBD2; cdr3_length: 17; j_call: TRBJ2-2; v_call: TRBV4-2; clone_size: .
cdr3_nt: TGTGCCAGCAGCTTAGGAGATTCACCCCTCCACTTT; cdr3_aa: CASSLGDSPLHF; d_call: .; cdr3_length: 12; j_call: TRBJ1-6; v_call: TRBV7-8; clone_size: .
cdr3_nt: TGTGCCAGCAGTTCCCAGGGGGGTCCCGACACAGATACGCAGTATTTT; cdr3_aa: CASSSQGGPDTDTQYF; d_call: .; cdr3_length: 16; j_call: TRBJ2-3; v_call: TRBV6-5; clone_size: few
cdr3_nt: TGTGCCAGCAGTGACCACAGGGGGCCTGCCTACGAGCAGTACTTC; cdr3_aa: CASSDHRGPAYEQYF; d_call: TRBD1; cdr3_length: 15; j_call: TRBJ2-7; v_call: TRBV28; clone_size: once
cdr3_nt: TGCGCCAGCAGCTTGGGAGGTGACACTGAAGCTTTCTTT; cdr3_aa: CASSLGGDTEAFF; d_call: .; cdr3_length: 13; j_call: TRBJ1-1; v_call: TRBV5-1; clone_size: .
cdr3_nt: TGTGCCATCAGTGAGCCGTTCCGACAGGTCGCGAAAAACAATGAGCAGTTCTTC; cdr3_aa: CAISEPFRQVAKNNEQFF; d_call: .; cdr3_length: 18; j_call: TRBJ2-1; v_call: TRBV10-3; clone_size: .
cdr3_nt: TGTGCCAGCAGCGTAGATGGGACAGCCCGGGTCGAGCAGTACTTC; cdr3_aa: CASSVDGTARVEQYF; d_call: TRBD1; cdr3_length: 15; j_call: TRBJ2-7; v_call: TRBV9; clone_size: few
cdr3_nt: TGTGCCTGGACAGGGTCCCCCCGCAATGAGCAGTTCTTC; cdr3_aa: CAWTGSPRNEQFF; d_call: .; cdr3_length: 13; j_call: TRBJ2-1; v_call: TRBV30; clone_size: .
cdr3_nt: TGTGCCAGCAGTGAAGGGATGCTCGGGACAGCTGCTAATGGCTACACCTTC; cdr3_aa: CASSEGMLGTAANGYTF; d_call: TRBD1; cdr3_length: 17; j_call: TRBJ1-2; v_call: TRBV6-1; clone_size: .
cdr3_nt: TGTGCCAGCAGCTTCCAACAGGCGGATAATTCACCCCTCCACTTT; cdr3_aa: CASSFQQADNSPLHF; d_call: .; cdr3_length: 15; j_call: TRBJ1-6; v_call: TRBV7-2; clone_size: once
cdr3_nt: TGTGCCAGCAGCCCCCCCCCTCTGACAGGGGGCCTAGGCTACTTC; cdr3_aa: CASSPPPLTGGLGYF; d_call: TRBD1; cdr3_length: 15; j_call: TRBJ2-7; v_call: TRBV28; clone_size: .
cdr3_nt: TGTGCTAGCGGACGGGACAGGGGGGCAGAGCAGTTCTTC; cdr3_aa: CASGRDRGAEQFF; d_call: TRBD1; cdr3_length: 13; j_call: TRBJ2-1; v_call: TRBV7-7; clone_size: once
cdr3_nt: TGCGCCAGCAGCTTGACAGGGGCTAATCAGCCCCAGCATTTT; cdr3_aa: CASSLTGANQPQHF; d_call: TRBD1; cdr3_length: 14; j_call: TRBJ1-5; v_call: TRBV5-1; clone_size: .
cdr3_nt: TGTGCCACAGAACGGGGTTCCGGGGTCGGCACAGATACGCAGTATTTT; cdr3_aa: CATERGSGVGTDTQYF; d_call: .; cdr3_length: 16; j_call: TRBJ2-3; v_call: TRBV10-3; clone_size: .
cdr3_nt: TGTGCCAGCAGCTCGGACAGGGGGGAGACCCAGTACTTC; cdr3_aa: CASSSDRGETQYF; d_call: TRBD1; cdr3_length: 13; j_call: TRBJ2-5; v_call: TRBV7-2; clone_size: .
cdr3_nt: TGTGCCAGCTCACCACCGGGACAGCGCACAGATACGCAGTATTTT; cdr3_aa: CASSPPGQRTDTQYF; d_call: TRBD1; cdr3_length: 15; j_call: TRBJ2-3; v_call: TRBV18; clone_size: .
cdr3_nt: TGCGCCAGCAGCTTGGCCTCCACCCAGGGGATCTCCTCTGGAAACACCATATATTTT; cdr3_aa: CASSLASTQGISSGNTIYF; d_call: .; cdr3_length: 19; j_call: TRBJ1-3; v_call: TRBV5-1; clone_size: .
cdr3_nt: TGTGCCAGCAGGAAGGGGGTTTATCTAGAGAACACTGAAGCTTTCTTT; cdr3_aa: CASRKGVYLENTEAFF; d_call: .; cdr3_length: 16; j_call: TRBJ1-1; v_call: TRBV2; clone_size: .
cdr3_nt: TGTGCCAGCAGTGCTCCGGGACTGCCCTATGGCTACACCTTC; cdr3_aa: CASSAPGLPYGYTF; d_call: .; cdr3_length: 14; j_call: TRBJ1-2; v_call: TRBV6-6; clone_size: once
cdr3_nt: TGTGCCAGCTCACTTCATCGCGGGGACAGGGGGCCGGATACGCAGTATTTT; cdr3_aa: CASSLHRGDRGPDTQYF; d_call: TRBD1; cdr3_length: 17; j_call: TRBJ2-3; v_call: TRBV18; clone_size: .
cdr3_nt: TGTGCCAGCAGCCATGTTGGCTACACCTTC; cdr3_aa: CASSHVGYTF; d_call: .; cdr3_length: 10; j_call: TRBJ1-2; v_call: TRBV28; clone_size: few
cdr3_nt: TGTGCCAGCAGCCGAGCCCAGGTTTCCTACGAGCAGTACTTC; cdr3_aa: CASSRAQVSYEQYF; d_call: .; cdr3_length: 14; j_call: TRBJ2-7; v_call: TRBV11-2; clone_size: .
cdr3_nt: TGTGCCTGGAACGGGGGGGTTACAACTGAAGCTTTCTTT; cdr3_aa: CAWNGGVTTEAFF; d_call: .; cdr3_length: 13; j_call: TRBJ1-1; v_call: TRBV30; clone_size: .
cdr3_nt: TGTGCCAGCAGTGGTAGCGGGGGCACAGATACGCAGTATTTT; cdr3_aa: CASSGSGGTDTQYF; d_call: TRBD2; cdr3_length: 14; j_call: TRBJ2-3; v_call: TRBV28; clone_size: .
cdr3_nt: TGTGCCAGCGAGGCAGGGGATTCCCATGAGCAGTTCTTC; cdr3_aa: CASEAGDSHEQFF; d_call: .; cdr3_length: 13; j_call: TRBJ2-1; v_call: TRBV11-3; clone_size: .
cdr3_nt: TGTGCCTCACGAAGCGGACAGGCTCACACCGGGGAGCTGTTTTTT; cdr3_aa: CASRSGQAHTGELFF; d_call: TRBD1; cdr3_length: 15; j_call: TRBJ2-2; v_call: TRBV6-6; clone_size: once
cdr3_nt: TGCGCCAGCAGCTCCGGGGGACAGACGAATGAAAAACTGTTTTTT; cdr3_aa: CASSSGGQTNEKLFF; d_call: TRBD1; cdr3_length: 15; j_call: TRBJ1-4; v_call: TRBV5-1; clone_size: .
cdr3_nt: TGTGCCAGCAGTTTGTCCCCCAATTCCGGGACACTGTACGAGCAGTACTTC; cdr3_aa: CASSLSPNSGTLYEQYF; d_call: .; cdr3_length: 17; j_call: TRBJ2-7; v_call: TRBV28; clone_size: .
cdr3_nt: TGTGCCAGCACCCAATTGGGGGGGGACAGGGGTCTCTACGAGCAGTACTTC; cdr3_aa: CASTQLGGDRGLYEQYF; d_call: TRBD1; cdr3_length: 17; j_call: TRBJ2-7; v_call: TRBV28; clone_size: .
cdr3_nt: TGTGCCAGCAGCTTAGCGGGACAGGGGAACACTGAAGCTTTCTTT; cdr3_aa: CASSLAGQGNTEAFF; d_call: TRBD1; cdr3_length: 15; j_call: TRBJ1-1; v_call: TRBV7-9; clone_size: .
cdr3_nt: TGTGCCATCAGTCTGACAGGGTATAACACTGAAGCTTTCTTT; cdr3_aa: CAISLTGYNTEAFF; d_call: TRBD1; cdr3_length: 14; j_call: TRBJ1-1; v_call: TRBV10-3; clone_size: .
cdr3_nt: TGTGCCAGCTCACAGTTTCGGGGAGGGAAATCCTCTTACGAGCAGTACTTC; cdr3_aa: CASSQFRGGKSSYEQYF; d_call: TRBD2; cdr3_length: 17; j_call: TRBJ2-7; v_call: TRBV18; clone_size: .
cdr3_nt: TGTGCCAGCAGCCGAATACAGGGGGGCTATTCTGAAGCTTTCTTT; cdr3_aa: CASSRIQGGYSEAFF; d_call: TRBD1; cdr3_length: 15; j_call: TRBJ1-1; v_call: TRBV6-1; clone_size: once
cdr3_nt: TGTGCCACTACCCCCGGGACAGGGTACGTTAATGAAAAACTGTTTTTT; cdr3_aa: CATTPGTGYVNEKLFF; d_call: TRBD1; cdr3_length: 16; j_call: TRBJ1-4; v_call: TRBV19; clone_size: .
cdr3_nt: TGTGCCAGCAGCGTAGACCCCTCGGGAGCGGTTGCAGATACGCAGTATTTT; cdr3_aa: CASSVDPSGAVADTQYF; d_call: .; cdr3_length: 17; j_call: TRBJ2-3; v_call: TRBV9; clone_size: .
cdr3_nt: TGTGCCAGTAAAAGGACTACTAGCACAGATACGCAGTATTTT; cdr3_aa: CASKRTTSTDTQYF; d_call: .; cdr3_length: 14; j_call: TRBJ2-3; v_call: TRBV19; clone_size: .
cdr3_nt: TGTGCCAGCAACCCTAGGTTAATTTCAGATACGCAGTATTTT; cdr3_aa: CASNPRLISDTQYF; d_call: .; cdr3_length: 14; j_call: TRBJ2-3; v_call: TRBV2; clone_size: .
cdr3_nt: TGCGCCAGCAGTGACGACAGTATCACCATATATTTT; cdr3_aa: CASSDDSITIYF; d_call: .; cdr3_length: 12; j_call: TRBJ1-3; v_call: TRBV10-2; clone_size: .
cdr3_nt: TGTGCCAGCTCACCTCTCCCTCCTTCGAACAGTCTTCGTTACGAGCAGTACTTC; cdr3_aa: CASSPLPPSNSLRYEQYF; d_call: .; cdr3_length: 18; j_call: TRBJ2-7; v_call: TRBV18; clone_size: .